A single sample is the source of the 20 T cell receptor beta chains below, sequenced in a study of identical twins. TCRdb called the 5' RACE reads again in MiXCR, with one record for every CDR3 protein. Of around 960,000 distinct CDR3 sequences in the sample, approximately 13% were seen once. These data are also associated with another study on yellow fever vaccine responses in identical twins.

The specimen was PBMCs. These receptors were obtained from a woman aged 18-30 years in good health.

The CDR3, as DNA: TGCAGTGCTAGAGGACTAGCGGGGGGCACGCAGGTAGAGACCCAGTACTTC. This encodes CSARGLAGGTQVETQYF. The chain employs TRBV20-1 and TRBJ2-5, with 13 nucleotides matching TRBD2. Germline CDR1 reads DFQATT; CDR2 reads SNEGSKA (reference sequence). Germline trimming cut 1 base from V and 4 bases from J; bases unmatched to any gene: 9. CDR3 length: 17 residues.

This clonotype appeared a few times. The chain joins TRBV20-1 to TRBJ2-5; TRBD1 aligns across 7 bases. CDR3 length: 14 amino acids. The junction had 10 bases not matched to a gene; V was cut back by 4 bases and J by 5 bases. Germline CDR1 reads DFQATT; CDR2 reads SNEGSKA (reference sequence). In DNA form, the CDR3 reads TGCAGTGCTATGGATCCGACAGGGCGGGAGACCCAGTACTTC. Protein sequence: CSAMDPTGRETQYF.

The CDR3 loop is CSAWDYQETQYF. The CDR3 nucleotides are TGCAGCGCCTGGGACTACCAAGAGACCCAGTACTTC. This rearrangement joins TRBV29-1 to TRBJ2-5; tentative D call: TRBD2 (6 bases). This CDR3 spans 12 amino acids. The germline V gene has CDR1 SQVTM and CDR2 ANQGSEA. Between the trimmed V and J ends, which lost 7 bases and 0 bases, there was a span of 9 bases.

The chain has TRBV5-1 and TRBJ2-7; D gene ambiguous. Trimming removed 5 bases from V and 5 bases from J, with 5 bases in between. The germline gives CDR1 SGHRS, CDR2 YFSETQ. This CDR3 has 10 residues. The CDR3 DNA follows: TGCGCCAGCAGACCCCACGAGCAGTACGTC. It encodes CASRPHEQYV.

This clonotype was found many times. The V call is TRBV7-9, the J call TRBJ2-4; D gene unclear. Germline V gene lookup returns CDR1 SEHNR and CDR2 FQNEAQ (reference sequence). The V end was cut by 4 bases, the J end by 0 bases, with 4 bases between. The CDR3 has 13 residues. CDR3 region: CASSSLAKNIQYF. CDR3 nucleotides: TGTGCCAGCAGCTCTCTAGCCAAAAACATTCAGTACTTC.

In this sample, this clonotype turned up a few times. J is TRBJ2-1 and V is TRBV12-3 or TRBV12-4; D is perhaps TRBD2 (6 bases). V lost 6 bases and J 3 bases, leaving 15 bases between the germline ends. CDR3 length: 15 residues. In nucleotides, the CDR3 is TGTGCCAGCAGGAGTAGCGGCAGGATCTACAATGAGCAGTTCTTC. Amino acids: CASRSSGRIYNEQFF.

The rearrangement uses TRBV12-3 or TRBV12-4 and TRBJ2-6; no firm D call. CDR3 length equals 15 residues. Trimming took 5 bases from V and 0 from J, leaving 8 bases between them. The CDR3 is CASSTVGSGANVLTF. The DNA of the CDR3 is TGTGCCAGCAGTACCGTCGGCTCTGGGGCCAACGTCCTGACTTTC.

This clonotype was detected only a few times. The V call is TRBV2, the J call TRBJ2-1; D perhaps matches TRBD2 (5 bases). The CDR3 is made up of 13 amino acids. Germline values: CDR1 SNHLY, CDR2 FYNNEI. V was clipped by 8 bases and J by 0 bases, with 8 bases between them. The chain's CDR3 is CASETSSYNEQFF. As DNA, the CDR3 is TGTGCCAGCGAAACTAGCTCCTACAATGAGCAGTTCTTC.

This clonotype has at least ten counts. This chain's CDR3 is CASSVEPSGIGEQYF. CDR3 bases: TGTGCCAGCAGCGTAGAACCTAGCGGGATAGGTGAGCAGTACTTC. The V gene is TRBV9, the J gene TRBJ2-7; TRBD2 matches at 9 bases. Per the germline V gene, CDR1 is SGDLS and CDR2 is YYNGEE. This CDR3 spans 15 amino acids. V was pared by 0 bases and J by 7 bases, with 8 bases of the junction left unmatched.

J is TRBJ2-3 and V is TRBV7-9; 9 positions match TRBD2. The CDR3 sequence is 15 residues long. CDR1 and CDR2 from the germline V gene are SEHNR and FQNEAQ (reference sequence). J was trimmed by 5 bases and V by 5 bases; bases with no gene match: 8. The chain's CDR3 is CASSPAGGPGDTQYF. The CDR3 nucleotides are TGTGCCAGCAGCCCAGCGGGAGGACCCGGAGATACGCAGTATTTT.

The V call is TRBV28, the J call TRBJ1-4; D possibly corresponds to TRBD1 (5 bases). This CDR3 contains 16 residues. V dropped 5 bases and J dropped 0 bases, with 13 bases sitting between them. CDR1 is MDHEN, CDR2 SYDVKM, per germline. The CDR3 spells CASSTPPGATNEKLFF. The CDR3 nucleotides are TGTGCCAGCAGTACCCCTCCGGGGGCAACTAATGAAAAACTGTTTTTT.

This clonotype was detected a few times. The gene calls are TRBV7-8 and TRBJ1-1; no clear D gene. The length of the CDR3 is 13 residues. Germline V lookup: CDR1 SGHVS, CDR2 FQNEAQ. V was pared by 5 bases and J by 1 base, with 8 bases between. The CDR3 DNA follows: TGTGCCAGCAGCAGGACGCAGAACACTGAAGCTTTCTTT. Protein: CASSRTQNTEAFF.

This chain joins TRBV12-3 or TRBV12-4 and TRBJ2-3; D gene unclear. The ends were cut back, 6 bases at V and 5 bases at J, with 9 bases in the middle. The CDR3 is 12 residues long. CDR3 protein: CASSTPKDTQYF. CDR3 DNA: TGTGCCAGCAGCACTCCGAAAGATACGCAGTATTTT.

V is TRBV20-1 and J is TRBJ1-2; 9 bases are a match to TRBD1. V shed 7 bases, J shed 8 bases, and the junction held 8 bases outside the gene matches. This CDR3 is 12 amino acids long. Germline loops: CDR1 DFQATT, CDR2 SNEGSKA (reference sequence). The DNA for the CDR3 is TGCAGTGGCATGACAGGGGGTGGCGGCTACACCTTC. It codes for CSGMTGGGGYTF.

This clonotype turned up a few times. The chain couples TRBV15 to TRBJ2-5; the D gene is possibly TRBD2 (6 bases). V was shortened by 2 bases and J by 4 bases, with 14 bases between the two germline ends. This CDR3 is built from 15 residues. Germline CDR1 reads LNHNV; CDR2 reads YYDKDF (reference sequence). CDR3 in amino acids: CATSRSGGFGETQYF. In nucleotides, the CDR3 is TGTGCCACCAGCAGATCTGGAGGGTTTGGAGAGACCCAGTACTTC.

This clonotype turned up a few times. The CDR3 region is CASSQLGQGKAEAFF. DNA for the CDR3: TGTGCCAGCAGCCAGCTCGGACAGGGAAAGGCTGAAGCTTTCTTT. V gene TRBV4-2 combines with J gene TRBJ1-1, with 8 bases aligning to TRBD1. Germline V lookup: CDR1 LGHNA, CDR2 YNFKEQ. The CDR3 spans 15 residues. J was trimmed by 6 bases and V by 3 bases; bases with no gene match: 9.

In its sample, this clonotype was seen a few times. This chain connects TRBV28 to TRBJ2-6, with a weak D call TRBD1 (6 bases). This CDR3 region has 16 residues. The germline gives CDR1 MDHEN, CDR2 SYDVKM. The V gene lost 4 bases and the J gene lost 2 bases, with 12 bases spanning the gap. CDR3: CASSWGTGTGANVLTF. The CDR3 coding sequence is TGTGCCAGCAGTTGGGGAACAGGGACTGGGGCCAACGTCCTGACTTTC.

As concerns this clonotype: One end of the junction is discordant with germline, which a read error may explain. The chain links TRBV6-1 to TRBJ2-4; D might be TRBD1 (5 bases). Germline V CDR1 and CDR2: MNHNS, SASEGT. This CDR3 region has 16 residues. CDR3: CASSERSRTAGHTLFF. The DNA of the CDR3 is TGTGCCAGCAGTGAAAGGTCCCGAACGGCCGGACATACGCTCTTCTTC.

This clonotype showed up just a few times. The rearrangement links TRBV20-1 to TRBJ2-4; TRBD2 agrees at 11 bases. CDR3 length: 13 residues. With V trimmed by 5 bases and J by 8 bases, 5 bases remained unmatched. Germline CDR1 DFQATT, CDR2 SNEGSKA (reference sequence). Here the CDR3 DNA reads TGCAGTGCTTTCGTAGCGGGAGGGGACATTCAGTACTTC. It codes for CSAFVAGGDIQYF.

The V and J genes are TRBV7-9 and TRBJ2-5; 10 positions match TRBD1. Germline V gene lookup returns CDR1 SEHNR and CDR2 FQNEAQ (reference sequence). V was clipped by 6 bases and J by 2 bases; unmatched bases: 9. CDR3 length: 16 residues. In DNA form, the CDR3 reads TGTGCCAGCAGGTCGACAGGGGGCCTCCCACAAGAGACCCAGTACTTC. It translates to CASRSTGGLPQETQYF. Filled out from reference TRBV7-9 and TRBJ2-5, the complete variable domain reads DTGVSQNPRHKITKRGQNVTFRCDPISEHNRLYWYRQTLGQGPEFLTYFQNEAQLEKSRLLSDRFSAERPKGSFSTLEIQRTEQGDSAMYLCASRSTGGLPQETQYFGPGTRLLVL.